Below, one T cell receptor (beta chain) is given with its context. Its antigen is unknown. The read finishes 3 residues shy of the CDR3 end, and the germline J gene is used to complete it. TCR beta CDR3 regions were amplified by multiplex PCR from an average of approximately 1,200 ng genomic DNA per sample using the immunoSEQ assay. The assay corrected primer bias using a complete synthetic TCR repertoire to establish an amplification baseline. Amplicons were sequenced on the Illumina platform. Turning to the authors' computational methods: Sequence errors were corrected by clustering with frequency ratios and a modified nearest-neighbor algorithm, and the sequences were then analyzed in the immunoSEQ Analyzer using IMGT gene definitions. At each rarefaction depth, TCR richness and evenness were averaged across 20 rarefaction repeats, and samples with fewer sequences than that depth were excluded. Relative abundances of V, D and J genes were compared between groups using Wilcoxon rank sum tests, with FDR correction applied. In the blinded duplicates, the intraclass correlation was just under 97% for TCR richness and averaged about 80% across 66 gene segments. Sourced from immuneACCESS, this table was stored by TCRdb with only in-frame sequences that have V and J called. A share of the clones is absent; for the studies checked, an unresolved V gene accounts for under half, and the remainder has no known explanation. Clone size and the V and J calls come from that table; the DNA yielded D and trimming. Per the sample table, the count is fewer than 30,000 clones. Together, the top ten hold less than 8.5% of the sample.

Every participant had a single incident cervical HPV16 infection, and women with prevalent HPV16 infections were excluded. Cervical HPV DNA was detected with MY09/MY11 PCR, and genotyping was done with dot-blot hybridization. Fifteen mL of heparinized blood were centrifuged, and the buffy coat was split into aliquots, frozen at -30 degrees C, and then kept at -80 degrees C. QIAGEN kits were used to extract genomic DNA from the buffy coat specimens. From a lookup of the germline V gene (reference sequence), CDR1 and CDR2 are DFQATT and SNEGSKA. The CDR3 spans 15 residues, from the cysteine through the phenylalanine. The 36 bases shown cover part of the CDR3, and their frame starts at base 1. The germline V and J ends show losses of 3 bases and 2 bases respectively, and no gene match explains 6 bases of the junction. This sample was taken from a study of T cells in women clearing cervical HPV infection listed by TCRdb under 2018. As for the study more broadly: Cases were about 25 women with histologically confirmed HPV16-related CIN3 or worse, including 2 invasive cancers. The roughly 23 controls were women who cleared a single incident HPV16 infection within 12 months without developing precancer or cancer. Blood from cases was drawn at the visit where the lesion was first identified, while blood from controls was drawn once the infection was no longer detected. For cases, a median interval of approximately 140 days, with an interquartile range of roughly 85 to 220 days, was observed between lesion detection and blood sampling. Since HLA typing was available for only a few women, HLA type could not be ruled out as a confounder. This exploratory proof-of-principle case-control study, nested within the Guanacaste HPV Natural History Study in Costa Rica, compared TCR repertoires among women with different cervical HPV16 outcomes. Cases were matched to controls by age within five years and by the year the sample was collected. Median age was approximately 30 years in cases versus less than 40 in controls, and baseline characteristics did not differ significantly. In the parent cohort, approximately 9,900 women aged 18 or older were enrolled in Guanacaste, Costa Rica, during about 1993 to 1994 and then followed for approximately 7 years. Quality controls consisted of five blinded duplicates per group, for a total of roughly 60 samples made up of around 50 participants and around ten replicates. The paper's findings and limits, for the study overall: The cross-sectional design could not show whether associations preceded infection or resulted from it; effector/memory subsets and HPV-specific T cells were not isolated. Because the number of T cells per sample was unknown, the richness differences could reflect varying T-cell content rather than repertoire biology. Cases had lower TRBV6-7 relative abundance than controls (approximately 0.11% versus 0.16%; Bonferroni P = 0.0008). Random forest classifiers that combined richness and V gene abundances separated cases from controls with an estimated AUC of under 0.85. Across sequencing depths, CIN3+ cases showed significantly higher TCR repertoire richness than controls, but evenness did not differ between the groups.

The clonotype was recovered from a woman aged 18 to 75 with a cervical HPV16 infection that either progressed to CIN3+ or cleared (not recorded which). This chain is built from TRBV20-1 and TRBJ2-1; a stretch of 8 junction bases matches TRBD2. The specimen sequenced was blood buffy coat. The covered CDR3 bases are TGCAGTGCTAGCCCTGGCGGGAGGCCCTACAATGAG. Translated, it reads CSASPGGRPYNE. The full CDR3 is CSASPGGRPYNEQFF.